This T cell receptor (beta chain) was retrieved from a study of cytomegalovirus exposure and HLA in healthy donors. PCR employed 60 Vbeta and 13 Jbeta primers. Assay used: immunoSEQ multiplex PCR; TCRdb lists only in-frame clones, some missing. This repertoire shows 150,000 or so clones, approximately 80% found once; its top ten account for approximately 0.78%. Germline-derived CDR1 and CDR2 are MNHNS and SASEGT. This CDR3 comprises 13 residues. V was pared by 9 bases and J by 0 bases, with 11 bases between. The V and J genes are TRBV6-1 and TRBJ1-2; D might be TRBD1 (5 bases). This receptor was identified in a woman under 30 in good health and CMV-seronegative. The specimen sequenced was PBMCs. The CDR3 here is CASTPTANYGYTF. The CDR3 DNA reads as TGTGCCAGTACTCCGACAGCTAACTATGGCTACACCTTC.